This TCR beta chain came from a study of blood T cell repertoires in COVID-19. On the study more broadly: COVID-19 samples collected from the United States, Italy and Spain covered acute and convalescent phases. PBMCs, B-cell-depleted T cells, or T cells provided the cDNA or gDNA that made up the material.

The CDR3 length is 15 residues. From germline, CDR1 is KGHSH and CDR2 LQKENI. Trimming shortened V by 3 bases and J by 4 bases, and 10 bases separated the two germline ends. In the authors' methods: Amplified reference gene primers provided the basis for estimating nucleated cell counts. Assay: immunoSEQ multiplex PCR; the TCRdb copy retains only in-frame clones and omits some. The V and J calls and clone size come from that table; D and trimming were worked out from the DNA. The sample has about 280,000 clones; around 90% are singletons. This chain connects TRBV18 to TRBJ1-6; TRBD1 is a possible D gene (5 bases). The source material was peripheral blood. This clonotype originated in a man aged 18 to 30 with active or convalescent COVID-19. The CDR3 reads CASSPEGPYNSPLHF. The DNA of the CDR3 is TGTGCCAGCTCACCGGAGGGACCTTATAATTCACCCCTCCACTTT. Full variable domain (rest looked up from reference TRBV18 and TRBJ1-6): NAGVMQNPRHLVRRRGQEARLRCSPMKGHSHVYWYRQLPEEGLKFMVYLQKENIIDESGMPKERFSAEFPKEGPSILRIQQVVRGDSAAYFCASSPEGPYNSPLHFGNGTRLTVT.